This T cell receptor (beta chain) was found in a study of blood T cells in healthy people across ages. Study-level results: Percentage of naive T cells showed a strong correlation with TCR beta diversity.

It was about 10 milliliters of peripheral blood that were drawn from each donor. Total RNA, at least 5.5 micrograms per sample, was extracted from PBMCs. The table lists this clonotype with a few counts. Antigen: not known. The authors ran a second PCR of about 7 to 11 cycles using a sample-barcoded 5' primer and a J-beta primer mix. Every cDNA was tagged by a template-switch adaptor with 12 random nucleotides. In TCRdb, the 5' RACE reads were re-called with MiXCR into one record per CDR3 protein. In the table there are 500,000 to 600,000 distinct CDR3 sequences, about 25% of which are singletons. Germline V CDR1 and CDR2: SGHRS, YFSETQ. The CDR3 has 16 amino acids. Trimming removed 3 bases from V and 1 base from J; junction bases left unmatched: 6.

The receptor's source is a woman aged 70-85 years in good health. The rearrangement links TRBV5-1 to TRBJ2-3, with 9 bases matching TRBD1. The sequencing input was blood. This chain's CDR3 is CASSWNTGGGTDTQYF. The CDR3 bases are TGCGCCAGCAGCTGGAACACAGGGGGCGGCACAGATACGCAGTATTTT.